This TCR beta chain is from a study of molecular identifiers for immune sequencing clone quantification. On the study more broadly: In replicates, RNA taken from about 20,000 or 100,000 naive CD8 cells was divided five ways, and four portions underwent sequencing.

Libraries of naive CD8 cells were prepared from approximately 20,000 to 980,000 sorted cells using 10%, 30% or 50% RNA. Sorting isolated naive CD8 T cells as CD8+CD4-CCR7+CD45RA+ events. Generation of bulk TCR libraries relied on previously described methods and listed TCR primers. TCRdb reprocessed the PCR reads with MiXCR, giving one entry per CDR3 protein. This table holds some 590,000 distinct CDR3 sequences, less than 30% found once. There are a few counts of this clonotype. The receptor was derived from a human donor in good health. Some libraries in this study had Jurkat cell RNA spiked in. Sequenced input: naive CD8+ T cells from blood, with Jurkat cell RNA spiked in. The subset: FACS-sorted CD8+CD4-CCR7+CD45RA+ naive T cells.

This CDR3 is CASSYRAGSYNEQFF. The CDR3 nucleotides are TGTGCCAGCAGTTACAGGGCGGGTTCATACAATGAGCAGTTCTTC. This rearrangement joins TRBV6-2 or TRBV6-3 to TRBJ2-1; tentative D call: TRBD2 (5 bases). The CDR3 length is 15 residues. V lost 2 bases to trimming and J lost 4 bases, with 12 bases between them. The germline V gene encodes CDR1 MNHEY and CDR2 SVGEGT.